A single sample gave rise to the 9 T cell receptor beta chains below, sequenced in a study of identifying expanded T cells in peripheral blood (dated by TCRdb to between 2019 and 2020). Receptors were amplified or captured by the immunoSEQ multiplex PCR assay. TCRdb carries this immuneACCESS record with in-frame sequences only. Its versions omit some clonotypes, under half of them owing to an unresolved V gene in the studies checked, with the rest unexplained. For this sample there are some 90,000 clones; 88% appear just once. The top ten clonotypes cover around 20% of the sample. The specimen was blood. These receptors were taken from a person between 18 and 69 years old in good health.

J is TRBJ2-3 and V is TRBV7-2; 12 bases match TRBD2. CDR1 and CDR2 from the germline V gene are SGHTA and FQGNSA. The CDR3 loop spans 18 amino acids. V trimming: 5 bases; J trimming: 1 base; junction bases outside the gene matches: 10. CDR3 DNA sequence: TGTGCCAGCAGCCGGGGACTAGCGGGCCCCCGGGGCACAGATACGCAGTATTTT. Its protein product is CASSRGLAGPRGTDTQYF.

V gene TRBV15 combines with J gene TRBJ2-7; TRBD1 matches 7 bases. Unmatched junction bases numbered 8, after V lost 0 bases and J lost 6 bases. CDR1 LNHNV and CDR2 YYDKDF come from the germline V gene (reference sequence). The CDR3 runs 15 residues. The DNA for the CDR3 is TGTGCCACCAGCAGAGATGGAAGAGGGGGCAGCGAGCAGTACTTC. Its protein is CATSRDGRGGSEQYF.

This chain links TRBV27 with TRBJ1-6, with D unclear. The CDR3 totals 15 residues. Trimming stripped 1 base from V and 9 bases from J, with 13 bases between. In germline, CDR1 is MNHEY, CDR2 SMNVEV (reference sequence). CDR3 region: CASSLYPGQLSPLHF. Here the CDR3 DNA reads TGTGCCAGCAGTTTATATCCGGGCCAGCTTTCACCCCTCCACTTT.

V is TRBV9 and J is TRBJ2-7, with 9 bases lining up with TRBD2. V lost 0 bases to trimming and J lost 3 bases; unmatched junction nucleotides: 4. The germline gives CDR1 SGDLS, CDR2 YYNGEE. The CDR3 runs to 15 residues. CDR3 nucleotide sequence: TGTGCCAGCAGCGTAGAGGATAGCGGGAGCTACGAGCAGTACTTC. Residues: CASSVEDSGSYEQYF.

The chain is built from TRBV5-4 and TRBJ2-3; 15 bases agree with TRBD2. V dropped 4 bases and J dropped 0; count of bases not matched to a gene: 6. Germline CDR1 is SGHNT and CDR2 is YYREEE (reference sequence). The CDR3 has 18 amino acids. The CDR3 spells CASSPGTSGGTSTDTQYF. In nucleotides, the CDR3 is TGTGCCAGCAGCCCTGGGACTAGCGGGGGGACTAGCACAGATACGCAGTATTTT.

The chain uses TRBV18 and TRBJ1-1; D is perhaps TRBD1 (5 bases). With 2 bases removed from V and 1 base from J, the gap between germline ends came to 14 bases. This CDR3 contains 16 residues. CDR1 KGHSH and CDR2 LQKENI come from the germline V gene. CDR3 protein: CASSPIRVGENTEAFF. DNA of the CDR3: TGTGCCAGCTCACCAATAAGGGTGGGGGAGAACACTGAAGCTTTCTTT.

The V gene is TRBV7-2, the J gene TRBJ2-1; D is uncertain. The V and J ends lost 5 bases and 2 bases respectively, with 10 bases between them. The V gene's germline CDR1 is SGHTA and CDR2 FQGNSA. The CDR3 consists of 14 residues. The CDR3 loop is CASSDLRAYNEQFF. DNA for the CDR3: TGTGCCAGCAGCGATCTCCGTGCCTACAATGAGCAGTTCTTC.

CDR3 in DNA: TGTGCCACCAGCAGGCGGGGCACTCAGCCCCAGCATTTT. This codes for CATSRRGTQPQHF. The V call is TRBV15, the J call TRBJ1-5; D is perhaps TRBD1 (5 bases). Germline CDR1 is LNHNV and CDR2 is YYDKDF (reference sequence). The CDR3 runs 13 residues. Deletions cut 3 bases from V and 6 bases from J, with 9 bases between.

The rearrangement uses TRBV18 and TRBJ2-5, with a possible D match to TRBD2 (6 bases). This CDR3 contains 13 residues. Deletions cut 0 bases from V and 4 bases from J, with 6 bases between. CDR1 is KGHSH and CDR2 is LQKENI in the germline V gene. The CDR3: CASSPPGGETQYF. The CDR3 bases are TGTGCCAGCTCACCACCGGGGGGAGAGACCCAGTACTTC.